What follows are 21 T cell receptor beta chains derived from one specimen sequenced in a study of blood T cell repertoires in COVID-19. The data were produced by immunoSEQ multiplex PCR, yet TCRdb's version contains in-frame clones alone and is incomplete. The sample holds roughly 200,000 clones, around 90% seen once. What was sequenced was PBMCs or T cells enriched from blood (not recorded which). Receptors originate from a young woman who had recovered from COVID-19.

The V and J genes are TRBV18 and TRBJ1-3; D gene ambiguous. V dropped 4 bases and J dropped 1 base, with 35 bases sitting between them. Germline V gene sequence: CDR1 KGHSH, CDR2 LQKENI. There are 23 residues in the CDR3. The CDR3 region has the DNA TGTGCCAGCTCACTGACCCCCCGCCCGGGAACCGGCGGCCTGTTGGGGTCTGGAAACACCATATATTTT. Translating it yields CASSLTPRPGTGGLLGSGNTIYF.

This clone was detected once. V is TRBV11-1 and J is TRBJ1-1; D gene ambiguous. The germline V and J ends were trimmed by 7 bases and 4 bases, with 13 bases remaining between them. From germline, CDR1 is SGHAT and CDR2 FQDESV (reference sequence). This CDR3 has 13 residues. For the CDR3, the DNA is TGTGCCAGCACCACAGATGCGGGCACTGAAGCTTTCTTT. The encoded protein is CASTTDAGTEAFF.

V gene TRBV18 combines with J gene TRBJ2-2, with a tentative D call TRBD1 (6 bases). With 3 bases removed from V and 7 bases from J, the gap between germline ends came to 15 bases. This CDR3 region has 15 residues. From germline, CDR1 is KGHSH and CDR2 LQKENI. CDR3: CASSPNFGGIGELFF. DNA for the CDR3: TGTGCCAGCTCACCCAATTTTGGGGGCATCGGGGAGCTGTTTTTT.

A remark on this clone: Different DNA sequences within this sample yield the same CDR3. The chain couples TRBV9 to TRBJ2-3, with 10 bases that match TRBD2. The CDR3 covers 15 residues. The trim removed 2 bases at V and 1 base at J, leaving 1 base unmatched. The V gene's germline CDR1 is SGDLS and CDR2 YYNGEE. In DNA form, the CDR3 reads TGTGCCAGCAGCGTCCTAGCGGGGGGCACAGATACGCAGTATTTT. Its protein is CASSVLAGGTDTQYF.

The chain employs TRBV29-1 and TRBJ1-5; D remains ambiguous. V was cut by 7 bases and J by 0 bases, with 7 bases left in between. The V gene's germline CDR1 is SQVTM and CDR2 ANQGSEA. CDR3 length: 12 residues. The CDR3 loop reads CSGQNSNQPQHF. For the CDR3, the DNA is TGCAGCGGACAAAATAGCAATCAGCCCCAGCATTTT.

The chain carries TRBV7-6 and TRBJ2-7, with 12 bases that match TRBD2. Germline assignment: CDR1 SGHVS and CDR2 FNYEAQ. V gave up 5 bases and J gave up 8 bases; unmatched junction bases: 7. The CDR3 runs to 14 residues. This chain's CDR3 is CASSPLAGGPKQYF. The CDR3 DNA reads TGTGCCAGCAGCCCGCTAGCGGGGGGGCCTAAGCAGTACTTC.

The chain employs TRBV28 and TRBJ1-2, with 7 bases identical to TRBD1. Germline V gene data show CDR1 as MDHEN and CDR2 as SYDVKM. This CDR3 spans 15 amino acids. J gave up 4 bases and V 6 bases, and 11 bases lay outside the gene matches. CDR3 nucleotides: TGTGCCAGCAGCCTCCTGACCGGGACAGCCTATGGCTACACCTTC. It encodes CASSLLTGTAYGYTF.

By share, this clone ranks as medium-sized (0.01 to 0.1%). The chain carries TRBV4-2 and TRBJ2-1; 9 bases agree with TRBD1. J lost 8 bases, V lost 1 base, and 6 bases had no gene match. This CDR3 has 15 amino acids. Germline lookup yields CDR1 LGHNA and CDR2 YNFKEQ. Here the CDR3 DNA reads TGTGCCAGCAGCCAAGGACAGGGGGGAGTCGATGAGCAGTTCTTC. Protein product: CASSQGQGGVDEQFF.

The rearrangement joins TRBV5-4 to TRBJ2-3; possible D gene TRBD2, 7 bases. The CDR3 covers 15 residues. V lost 0 bases, J lost 1 base, and 9 bases lay in between. The germline V gene encodes CDR1 SGHNT and CDR2 YYREEE (reference sequence). The CDR3, as DNA: TGTGCCAGCAGCTTGGCGGGGGGCCGCACAGATACGCAGTATTTT. Encoded protein: CASSLAGGRTDTQYF.

The V call is TRBV27, the J call TRBJ2-1; 9 bases align to TRBD2. The germline CDR1 and CDR2 sequences are MNHEY and SMNVEV (reference sequence). This CDR3 region has 16 residues. Trimming removed 6 bases from V and 4 bases from J; junction bases left unmatched: 10. This chain's CDR3 is CASSPEVAGAYNEQFF. The CDR3 DNA sequence: TGTGCCAGCAGCCCCGAAGTAGCGGGGGCTTACAATGAGCAGTTCTTC.

This chain joins TRBV5-5 and TRBJ2-1; maybe TRBD2 (5 bases). The V gene's germline CDR1 is SGHKS and CDR2 YYEKEE (reference sequence). V dropped 0 bases and J dropped 6 bases, with 16 bases sitting between them. The CDR3 covers 16 residues. This chain's CDR3 is CASSLVVAMEVNEQFF. As DNA, the CDR3 is TGTGCCAGCAGCTTGGTGGTGGCAATGGAGGTCAATGAGCAGTTCTTC.

The CDR3 nucleotides are TGTGCCAGCAGCCAAGAGGCGGGGCGCGGAGGCTACACCTTC. Its translation: CASSQEAGRGGYTF. The gene calls are TRBV3-1 (or the pseudogene TRBV3-2) and TRBJ1-2, with D maybe TRBD1 (5 bases). CDR3 length: 14 amino acids. With 0 bases removed from V and 8 bases from J, the gap between germline ends came to 13 bases. CDR1 is LGHDT and CDR2 is YNNKEL in the germline V gene (reference sequence).

This chain connects TRBV7-8 to TRBJ1-3; 7 bases align to TRBD1. V was pared by 5 bases and J by 0 bases, with 10 bases of the junction left unmatched. Germline CDR1 and CDR2: SGHVS and FQNEAQ. The CDR3 is made up of 17 amino acids. CDR3 DNA sequence: TGTGCCAGCAGCCCTCGGACAGGTTTCAGCTCTGGAAACACCATATATTTT. This codes for CASSPRTGFSSGNTIYF.

The V gene is TRBV14, the J gene TRBJ1-2; tentative D call: TRBD1 (5 bases). Germline CDR1 is SGHDN and CDR2 is FVKESK. With 2 bases removed from V and 8 bases from J, the gap between germline ends came to 12 bases. CDR3 length: 13 residues. The CDR3 DNA reads as TGTGCCAGCAGCCAACGCGGGGGAGACGGCTACACCTTC. It specifies CASSQRGGDGYTF.

The chain combines TRBV30 with TRBJ1-2; 8 nucleotides line up with TRBD1. Per germline, CDR1 GTSNPN and CDR2 SVGIG (reference sequence). The CDR3 spans 12 residues. The J segment lost 7 bases and the V segment lost 4 bases, leaving 5 bases of the junction unmatched. CDR3 bases: TGTGCCTGGACTCAGGGGGCGCCTGGCTACACCTTC. Its translation: CAWTQGAPGYTF.

Comments on this clone: Additional DNA sequences in this sample encode the identical CDR3. The gene calls are TRBV30 and TRBJ2-5; D may be TRBD1 (5 bases). CDR1 is GTSNPN and CDR2 is SVGIG in the germline V gene (reference sequence). V was trimmed by 0 bases and J by 5 bases, leaving 10 bases between them. The CDR3 extends over 13 amino acids. The DNA of the CDR3 is TGTGCCTGGAGTGTTGGGCAGGGCGAGACCCAGTACTTC. Translating gives CAWSVGQGETQYF.

This chain joins TRBV4-2 and TRBJ2-3; no clear D gene. The CDR3 extends over 19 amino acids. CDR1 and CDR2 from the germline V gene are LGHNA and YNFKEQ. Trimming shortened V by 1 base and J by 0 bases, and 20 bases separated the two germline ends. The CDR3 is CASSQATTSAGTSTDTQYF. The DNA for the CDR3 is TGTGCCAGCAGCCAAGCAACGACGAGTGCAGGAACTAGCACAGATACGCAGTATTTT.

This clone is a singleton in its sample. V is TRBV30 and J is TRBJ1-2; D ambiguous. With 0 bases removed from V and 4 bases from J, the gap between germline ends came to 21 bases. Germline loops: CDR1 GTSNPN, CDR2 SVGIG (reference sequence). This CDR3 spans 17 amino acids. The CDR3 protein is CAWSVPEGLVWGYGYTF. For the CDR3, the DNA is TGTGCCTGGAGTGTACCGGAGGGATTGGTTTGGGGCTATGGCTACACCTTC.

V is TRBV18 and J is TRBJ2-6; D not certain. V lost 2 bases and J lost 1, with 9 bases in between. Germline V CDR1 and CDR2: KGHSH, LQKENI. The CDR3 runs to 16 residues. As DNA, the CDR3 is TGTGCCAGCTCACCATATCTTATGTCTGGGGCCAACGTCCTGACTTTC. Protein: CASSPYLMSGANVLTF.

V usage is TRBV4-1 and J usage is TRBJ1-5; no clear D gene. Trimming pared 4 bases from V and 5 bases from J, leaving 9 bases between. This CDR3 has 13 amino acids. CDR1 is MGHRA and CDR2 is YSYEKL in the germline V gene. The DNA for the CDR3 is TGCGCCAGCAGCCCTGGCGGGGATCAGCCCCAGCATTTT. It yields the protein CASSPGGDQPQHF.

The chain uses TRBV25-1 and TRBJ1-2; a possible D gene is TRBD1 (5 bases). There are 15 residues in the CDR3. Germline V gene sequence: CDR1 MGHDK, CDR2 SYGVNS. Trimming took off 5 bases at V and 4 bases at J, with 17 bases between the two ends. This CDR3 reads CASSWVGQEPYGYTF. CDR3 DNA: TGTGCCAGCAGTTGGGTGGGGCAGGAGCCCTATGGCTACACCTTC.